The rows below give T cell receptor beta chains drawn from one sample of a study of blood T cell repertoires in COVID-19. The method was immunoSEQ multiplex PCR; TCRdb's version includes in-frame clones alone and lacks a portion of them. The repertoire has about 140,000 clones, about 80% of them found once; the top ten carry roughly 1.4%. The material sequenced was peripheral blood. The receptors shown here come from a human donor in a cohort sampled during active COVID-19. Both conserved end residues are part of each CDR3. The D gene is left open where the match is weak. Size is omitted from some rows. Given values are once, few, many or a class for expanded clones.

V,J,size,D,DNA,CDR3
TRBV12-5,TRBJ1-2,-,-,TGTGCTAGTGGTTTGGCCGCTACAGGGTGGGGTGGCTACACCTTC,CASGLAATGWGGYTF
TRBV19,TRBJ2-1,once,TRBD1,TGTGCCAGTAGTATTGGGGACAGGGTTTTCCCCGAGCAGTTCTTC,CASSIGDRVFPEQFF
TRBV11-2,TRBJ2-1,-,TRBD2,TGTGCCAGCAGCAGCCGGACTAGCTCATTATCCGATGAGCAGTTCTTC,CASSSRTSSLSDEQFF
TRBV29-1,TRBJ1-1,-,-,TGCAGCGTTAGTTTGGGCAGGAACACTGAAGCTTTCTTT,CSVSLGRNTEAFF
TRBV18,TRBJ1-6,-,TRBD1,TGTGCCAGCTCACCAGGGACAGGGAATTCACCCCTCCACTTT,CASSPGTGNSPLHF
TRBV2,TRBJ2-3,-,-,TGTGCCAGCAGTCTCTGGCCCCTAGAGTCAGATACGCAGTATTTT,CASSLWPLESDTQYF
TRBV5-1,TRBJ1-2,-,TRBD1,TGCGCCAGCAGCGCCGGGGACAGCCCTTCGTCGTTTGCCTTC,CASSAGDSPSSFAF
TRBV25-1,TRBJ2-1,-,-,TGTGCCAGCAGTGCGACAGAATCCTCCTACAATGAGCAGTTCTTC,CASSATESSYNEQFF
TRBV7-8,TRBJ2-4,once,-,TGTGCCAGCAGCTTTCAGGGGAAAAACATTCAGTACTTC,CASSFQGKNIQYF
TRBV5-1,TRBJ2-3,-,TRBD2,TGCGCCAGCAGCCCCTTCGACCAGGTGAGGACTAGCGGAGGCACAGATACGCAGTATTTT,CASSPFDQVRTSGGTDTQYF
TRBV19,TRBJ2-7,-,TRBD2,TGTGCCAGTAGTTCTCGACTAGCGGGAGGGACAGATTCCTACGAGCAGTACTTC,CASSSRLAGGTDSYEQYF
TRBV10-3,TRBJ1-1,few,-,TGTGCCATCAGTGAGGGTTTACAGGAAGCTTTCTTT,CAISEGLQEAFF
TRBV5-1,TRBJ2-3,-,TRBD1,TGCGCCAGCAGCCCTAACCGGGACAGCCACACAGATACGCAGTATTTT,CASSPNRDSHTDTQYF
TRBV29-1,TRBJ2-1,-,-,TGCAGCGGCTGCACAGGGAATTACAATGAGCAGTTCTTC,CSGCTGNYNEQFF
TRBV13,TRBJ1-4,-,TRBD1,TGTGCCAGCAGCTTAAGAAGACAGGGGGCGGGGGAAAAACTGTTTTTT,CASSLRRQGAGEKLFF
TRBV5-6,TRBJ2-7,-,TRBD1,TGTGCCAGCAGTCTCGGACAGGGGAGCTACGAGCAGTACTTC,CASSLGQGSYEQYF
TRBV27,TRBJ1-4,-,-,TGTGCCAGCAGTCCCCGCCCCTGGGGGGGTGCAACTAATGAAAAACTGTTTTTT,CASSPRPWGGATNEKLFF
TRBV7-9,TRBJ1-2,-,-,TGTGCCAGCAGCCTCAGGGATTTGCGCGGCTACACCTTC,CASSLRDLRGYTF
TRBV11-2,TRBJ2-7,-,TRBD1,TGTGCCAGCAGCTTATGGACAGGGGTATCCTACGAGCAGTACTTC,CASSLWTGVSYEQYF
TRBV5-1,TRBJ2-5,-,-,TGCGCCAGCAGCTTGTTTGGCAGCCAAGAGACCCAGTACTTC,CASSLFGSQETQYF
TRBV19,TRBJ1-5,-,TRBD1,TGTGCCAGTAGTACGGACAGGGCTCAGCCCCAGCATTTT,CASSTDRAQPQHF
TRBV9,TRBJ2-1,-,TRBD2,TGTGCCAGCGACCCGGGACTAGCGGACAATGAGCAGTTCTTC,CASDPGLADNEQFF